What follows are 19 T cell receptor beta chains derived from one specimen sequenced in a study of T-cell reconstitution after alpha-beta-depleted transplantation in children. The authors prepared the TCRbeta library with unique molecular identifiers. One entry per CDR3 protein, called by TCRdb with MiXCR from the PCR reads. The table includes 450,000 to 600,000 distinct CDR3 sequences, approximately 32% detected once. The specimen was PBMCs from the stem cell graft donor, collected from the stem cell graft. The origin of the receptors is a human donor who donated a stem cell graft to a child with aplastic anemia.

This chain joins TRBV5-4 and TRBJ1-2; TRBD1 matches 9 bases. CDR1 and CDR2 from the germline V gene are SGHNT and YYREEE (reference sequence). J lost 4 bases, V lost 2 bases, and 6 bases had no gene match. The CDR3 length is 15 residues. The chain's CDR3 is CASSFPGTGTYGYTF. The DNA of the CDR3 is TGTGCCAGCAGCTTCCCCGGGACAGGGACCTATGGCTACACCTTC.

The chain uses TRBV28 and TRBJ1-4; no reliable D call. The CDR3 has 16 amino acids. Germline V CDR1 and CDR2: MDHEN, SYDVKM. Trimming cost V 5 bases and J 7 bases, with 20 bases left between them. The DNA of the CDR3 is TGTGCCAGCAGTCCAACCCGATCCCGCCGGGGTGAAAAACTGTTTTTT. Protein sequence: CASSPTRSRRGEKLFF.

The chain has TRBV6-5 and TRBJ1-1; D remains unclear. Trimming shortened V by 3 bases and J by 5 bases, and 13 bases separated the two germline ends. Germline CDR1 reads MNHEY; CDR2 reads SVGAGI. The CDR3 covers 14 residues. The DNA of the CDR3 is TGTGCCAGCAGTTATCTCACTAGGCGAACTGAAGCTTTCTTT. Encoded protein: CASSYLTRRTEAFF.

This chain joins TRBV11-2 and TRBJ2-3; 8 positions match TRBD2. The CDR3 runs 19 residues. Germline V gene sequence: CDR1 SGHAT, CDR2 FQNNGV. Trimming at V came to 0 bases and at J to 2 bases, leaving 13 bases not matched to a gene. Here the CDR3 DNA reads TGTGCCAGCAGCTTAGATTTGGTAGCGGGACTTACTTTCACAGATACGCAGTATTTT. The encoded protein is CASSLDLVAGLTFTDTQYF.

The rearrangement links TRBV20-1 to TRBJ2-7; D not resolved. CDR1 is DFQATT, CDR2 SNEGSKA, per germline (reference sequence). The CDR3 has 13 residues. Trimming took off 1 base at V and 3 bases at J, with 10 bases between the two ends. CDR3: CSARAPSLYEQYF. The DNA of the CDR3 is TGCAGTGCTAGAGCCCCCTCACTCTACGAGCAGTACTTC.

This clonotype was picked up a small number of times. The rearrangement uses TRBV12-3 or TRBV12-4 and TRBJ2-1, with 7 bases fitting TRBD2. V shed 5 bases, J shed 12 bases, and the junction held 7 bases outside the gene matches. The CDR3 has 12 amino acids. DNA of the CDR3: TGTGCCAGCAGTCGACTTGGGGAGGGGCAGTTCTTC. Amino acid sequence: CASSRLGEGQFF.

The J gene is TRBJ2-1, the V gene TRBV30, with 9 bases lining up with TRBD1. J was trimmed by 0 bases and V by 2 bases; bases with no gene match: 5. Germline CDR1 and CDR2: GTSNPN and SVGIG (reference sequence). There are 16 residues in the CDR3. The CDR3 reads CAWSTGTGNSYNEQFF. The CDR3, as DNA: TGTGCCTGGAGTACCGGGACAGGGAACTCCTACAATGAGCAGTTCTTC.

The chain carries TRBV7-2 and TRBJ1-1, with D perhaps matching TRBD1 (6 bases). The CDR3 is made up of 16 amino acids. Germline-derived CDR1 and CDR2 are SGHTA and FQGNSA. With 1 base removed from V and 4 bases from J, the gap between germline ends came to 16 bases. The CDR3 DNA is TGTGCCAGCAGCTTAGGTGGCAGGGGTCCGGGCACTGAAGCTTTCTTT. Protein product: CASSLGGRGPGTEAFF.

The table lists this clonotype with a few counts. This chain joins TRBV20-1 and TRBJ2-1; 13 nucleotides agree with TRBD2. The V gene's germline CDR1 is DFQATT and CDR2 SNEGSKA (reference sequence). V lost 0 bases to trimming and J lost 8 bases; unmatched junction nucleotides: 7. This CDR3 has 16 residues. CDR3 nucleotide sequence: TGCAGTGCTAGAGATGGGACTAGCGGGATTTTCGATGAGCAGTTCTTC. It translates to CSARDGTSGIFDEQFF.

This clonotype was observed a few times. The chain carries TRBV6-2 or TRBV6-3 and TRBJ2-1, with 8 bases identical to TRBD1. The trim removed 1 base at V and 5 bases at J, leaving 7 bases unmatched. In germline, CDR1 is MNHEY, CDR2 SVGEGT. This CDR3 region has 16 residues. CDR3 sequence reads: CASSYFGTGLNNEQFF. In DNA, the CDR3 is TGTGCCAGCAGTTACTTCGGGACAGGTCTTAACAATGAGCAGTTCTTC.

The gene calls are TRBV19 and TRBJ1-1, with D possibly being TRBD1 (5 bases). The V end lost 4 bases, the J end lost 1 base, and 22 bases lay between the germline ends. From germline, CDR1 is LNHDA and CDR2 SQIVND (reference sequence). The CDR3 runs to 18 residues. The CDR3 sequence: CASSKTTRFQGPNTEAFF. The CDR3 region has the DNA TGTGCCAGTAGTAAAACAACACGATTTCAGGGACCGAACACTGAAGCTTTCTTT.

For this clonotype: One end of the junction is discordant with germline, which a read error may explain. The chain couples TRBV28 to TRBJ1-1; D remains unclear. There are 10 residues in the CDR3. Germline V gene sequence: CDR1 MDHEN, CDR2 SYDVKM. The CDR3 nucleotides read TGTGCGAGCAAGAACACTGAAGCTTTCTTT. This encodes CASKNTEAFF.

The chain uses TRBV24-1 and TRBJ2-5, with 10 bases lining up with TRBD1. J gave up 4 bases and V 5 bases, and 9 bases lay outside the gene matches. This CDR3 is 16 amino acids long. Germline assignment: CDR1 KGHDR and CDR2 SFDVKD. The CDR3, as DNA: TGTGCCACCAGTGCTAAGGGACAGGGGAACCGAGAGACCCAGTACTTC. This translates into CATSAKGQGNRETQYF.

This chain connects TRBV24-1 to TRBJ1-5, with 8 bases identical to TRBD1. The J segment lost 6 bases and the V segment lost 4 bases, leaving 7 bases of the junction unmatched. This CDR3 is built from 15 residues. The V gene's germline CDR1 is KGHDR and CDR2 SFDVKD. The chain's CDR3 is CATSDPGQGPQPQHF. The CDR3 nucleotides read TGTGCCACCAGTGACCCTGGACAGGGACCTCAGCCCCAGCATTTT.

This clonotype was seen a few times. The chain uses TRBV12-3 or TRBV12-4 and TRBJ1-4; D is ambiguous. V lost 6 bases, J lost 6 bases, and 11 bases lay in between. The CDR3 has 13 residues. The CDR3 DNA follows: TGTGCCAGCAGACCTACATCTTATGAAAAACTGTTTTTT. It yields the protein CASRPTSYEKLFF.

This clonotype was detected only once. The CDR3: CASSPTRAEQYF. In nucleotides, the CDR3 is TGTGCCAGCAGCCCGACCAGAGCCGAGCAGTACTTC. The J gene is TRBJ2-7, the V gene TRBV7-9; D gene unclear. The V end was cut by 5 bases, the J end by 6 bases, with 11 bases between. From germline, CDR1 is SEHNR and CDR2 FQNEAQ (reference sequence). This CDR3 is 12 amino acids long.

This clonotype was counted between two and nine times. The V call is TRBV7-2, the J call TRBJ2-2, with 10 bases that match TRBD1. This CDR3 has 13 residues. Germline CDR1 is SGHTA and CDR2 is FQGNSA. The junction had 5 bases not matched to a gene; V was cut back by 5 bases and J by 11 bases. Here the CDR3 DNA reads TGTGCCAGCAGCCCATGGGACAGGGGTGAGCTGTTTTTT. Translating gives CASSPWDRGELFF.

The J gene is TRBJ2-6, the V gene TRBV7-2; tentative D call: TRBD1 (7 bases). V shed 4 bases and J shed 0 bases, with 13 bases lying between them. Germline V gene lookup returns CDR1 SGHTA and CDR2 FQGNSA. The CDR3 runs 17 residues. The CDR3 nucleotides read TGTGCCAGCAGCTCCAGGGGGGATTACTCTGGGGCCAACGTCCTGACTTTC. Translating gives CASSSRGDYSGANVLTF. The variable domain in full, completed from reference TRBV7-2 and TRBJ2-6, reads GAGVSQSPSNKVTEKGKDVELRCDPISGHTALYWYRQSLGQGLEFLIYFQGNSAPDKSGLPSDRFSAERTGGSVSTLTIQRTQQEDSAVYLCASSSRGDYSGANVLTFGAGSRLTVL.

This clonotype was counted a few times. CDR3 DNA sequence: TGTGCCAGCAGTTACTCAGGGGCCTCTGGGGCCAACGTCCTGACTTTC. Translation: CASSYSGASGANVLTF. The rearrangement joins TRBV6-5 to TRBJ2-6; D is possibly TRBD1 (5 bases). V lost 0 bases and J 0 bases, leaving 6 bases between the germline ends. The germline V gene encodes CDR1 MNHEY and CDR2 SVGAGI. This CDR3 has 16 amino acids.